These 18 T cell receptor beta chains were all obtained from the same sample, sequenced in a study of T cell responses to AZD1222 COVID-19 vaccine. TCRdb's table, derived via immunoSEQ multiplex PCR, lists solely in-frame clones and lacks some. The sample lists 150,000 or so clones, roughly nine tenths occurring once. The sample was peripheral blood, taken on day 0 of AZD1222 vaccination. Receptors were obtained from an adult in good health.

The V and J genes are TRBV2 and TRBJ2-7; 10 nucleotides align to TRBD2. The CDR3 is made up of 13 amino acids. Per the germline V gene, CDR1 is SNHLY and CDR2 is FYNNEI. The junction had 5 bases not matched to a gene; V was cut back by 6 bases and J by 6 bases. The CDR3 sequence: CASRASGSPEQYF. The CDR3 DNA sequence: TGTGCCAGCAGGGCTAGCGGGAGCCCCGAGCAGTACTTC.

The chain links TRBV19 to TRBJ2-5; D gene unclear. This CDR3 region has 13 residues. The germline V and J ends were trimmed by 2 bases and 2 bases, with 6 bases remaining between them. The V gene's germline CDR1 is LNHDA and CDR2 SQIVND (reference sequence). The CDR3 is CASSITGQETQYF. As DNA, the CDR3 is TGTGCCAGTAGTATAACCGGTCAAGAGACCCAGTACTTC. Full variable domain (remainder filled in from reference TRBV19 and TRBJ2-5): DGGITQSPKYLFRKEGQNVTLSCEQNLNHDAMYWYRQDPGQGLRLIYYSQIVNDFQKGDIAEGYSVSREKKESFPLTVTSAQKNPTAFYLCASSITGQETQYFGPGTRLLVL.

The chain employs TRBV20-1 and TRBJ1-2; 7 positions match TRBD1. Germline V gene sequence: CDR1 DFQATT, CDR2 SNEGSKA (reference sequence). The V segment lost 5 bases and the J segment 14 bases; nucleotides outside the gene matches: 5. The CDR3 loop spans 9 amino acids. The chain's CDR3 is CSADRVETF. The CDR3 bases are TGCAGTGCTGACAGGGTTGAGACCTTC.

The CDR3 DNA is TGTGCCAGCAGCTTCCGGACAGGGGAAAACACCATATATTTT. Amino acids: CASSFRTGENTIYF. J is TRBJ1-3 and V is TRBV7-2; 9 bases line up with TRBD1. V was clipped by 3 bases and J by 6 bases; unmatched bases: 3. Germline-derived CDR1 and CDR2 are SGHTA and FQGNSA. The CDR3 has 14 residues.

The rearrangement uses TRBV4-3 and TRBJ2-1; TRBD2 agrees at 11 bases. The CDR3 has 19 residues. Trimming cost V 1 base and J 4 bases; bases outside gene matches: 12. Germline V gene sequence: CDR1 LGHNA, CDR2 YSLEER. The CDR3, as DNA: TGCGCCAGCAGCCAAGGGTTTAGCGGGAGGGCCGGCTTTTACAATGAGCAGTTCTTC. As protein: CASSQGFSGRAGFYNEQFF.

This clone was found a few times. This chain joins TRBV6-1 and TRBJ1-2, with TRBD1 matching over 10 bases. V shed 4 bases and J 0 bases; nucleotides not matched to a gene: 14. Germline values: CDR1 MNHNS, CDR2 SASEGT. The CDR3 sequence is 19 residues long. CDR3 sequence reads: CASSGPFRDRGATNYGYTF. CDR3 nucleotides: TGTGCCAGCAGTGGTCCGTTCCGGGACAGGGGCGCAACTAACTATGGCTACACCTTC.

The rearrangement joins TRBV6-2 or TRBV6-3 to TRBJ1-2; maybe TRBD1 (5 bases). Germline V gene sequence: CDR1 MNHEY, CDR2 SVGEGT. The ends were cut back, 2 bases at V and 0 bases at J, with 7 bases in the middle. The CDR3 has 14 amino acids. In DNA, the CDR3 is TGTGCCAGCAGTTACGGGGGAGCTAACTATGGCTACACCTTC. It specifies CASSYGGANYGYTF.

The CDR3 loop is CASSLVSSGWKSKEQYF. The CDR3 DNA sequence: TGCGCCAGCAGCTTGGTTTCTAGCGGGTGGAAAAGTAAGGAGCAGTACTTC. The chain recombines TRBV5-1 with TRBJ2-7, with 8 nucleotides matching TRBD2. V lost 0 bases, J lost 7 bases, and 15 bases stayed unmatched. Germline V gene sequence: CDR1 SGHRS, CDR2 YFSETQ. The CDR3 length is 17 residues.

The CDR3 here is CASSVVGINEQFF. The CDR3 DNA reads as TGTGCCAGCAGCGTAGTAGGGATCAATGAGCAGTTCTTC. The chain recombines TRBV9 with TRBJ2-1; no clear D gene. V shed 0 bases and J shed 6 bases, with 7 bases lying between them. Germline V gene lookup returns CDR1 SGDLS and CDR2 YYNGEE. The CDR3 sequence is 13 residues long.

The V and J genes are TRBV24-1 and TRBJ1-3; 7 positions agree with TRBD1. In germline, CDR1 is KGHDR, CDR2 SFDVKD. This CDR3 region has 15 residues. J lost 4 bases, V lost 2 bases, and 4 bases had no gene match. The CDR3 spells CATSDSTGLGNTIYF. The CDR3 region has the DNA TGTGCCACCAGTGATTCGACAGGGTTAGGAAACACCATATATTTT.

This clone was counted many times. The J gene is TRBJ2-7, the V gene TRBV4-2; 7 nucleotides agree with TRBD2. V lost 2 bases to trimming and J lost 0 bases; unmatched junction nucleotides: 4. In germline, CDR1 is LGHNA, CDR2 YNFKEQ. This CDR3 has 15 amino acids. This CDR3 reads CASSQLAVSSYEQYF. The CDR3 DNA reads as TGTGCCAGCAGCCAACTAGCGGTAAGCTCCTACGAGCAGTACTTC.

This clone occurred once. The same CDR3 is also encoded by other DNA sequences in this sample. V and J are TRBV5-1 and TRBJ1-6; D not certain. Trimming took 0 bases from V and 4 from J, leaving 8 bases between them. CDR3 length equals 15 residues. Germline V lookup: CDR1 SGHRS, CDR2 YFSETQ. The CDR3 coding sequence is TGCGCCAGCAGCTTGGTGTCAGGTTATAATTCACCCCTCCACTTT. This sequence encodes CASSLVSGYNSPLHF.

The chain recombines TRBV10-1 with TRBJ1-6; 7 positions match TRBD1. With V trimmed by 3 bases and J by 6 bases, 2 bases remained unmatched. CDR1 WNHNN and CDR2 SYGVQD come from the germline V gene (reference sequence). CDR3 length: 14 residues. The CDR3 sequence: CASSERQGNSPLHF. The CDR3 nucleotides are TGCGCCAGCAGTGAAAGACAGGGTAATTCACCCCTCCACTTT.

The V call is TRBV5-1, the J call TRBJ1-4; TRBD1 agrees at 8 bases. The V gene end was trimmed by 8 bases and the J gene end by 7 bases; junction bases not matched to a gene: 10. Per the germline V gene, CDR1 is SGHRS and CDR2 is YFSETQ. CDR3 length: 14 residues. The CDR3 sequence: CASSLGGTGEKLFF. The CDR3, as DNA: TGCGCCAGTTCCCTGGGGGGGACAGGTGAAAAACTGTTTTTT.

The rearrangement uses TRBV25-1 and TRBJ2-2; 7 bases match TRBD2. This CDR3 region has 17 residues. Germline CDR1 reads MGHDK; CDR2 reads SYGVNS. V gave up 3 bases and J gave up 4 bases; unmatched junction bases: 11. In nucleotides, the CDR3 is TGTGCCAGCAGTGATGGGAAGCGGGAATGGGGCACCGGGGAGCTGTTTTTT. Translated: CASSDGKREWGTGELFF. The variable domain in full, with the rest retrieved from reference TRBV25-1 and TRBJ2-2, is EADIYQTPRYLVIGTGKKITLECSQTMGHDKMYWYQQDPGMELHLIHYSYGVNSTEKGDLSSESTVSRIRTEHFPLTLESARPSHTSQYLCASSDGKREWGTGELFFGEGSRLTVL.

The V call is TRBV4-2, the J call TRBJ2-1; no clear D. The germline V and J ends were trimmed by 0 bases and 4 bases, with 13 bases remaining between them. Germline assignment: CDR1 LGHNA and CDR2 YNFKEQ. CDR3 length: 16 residues. DNA for the CDR3: TGTGCCAGCAGCCAAGATCTGGCCCGATTATACAATGAGCAGTTCTTC. Its translation: CASSQDLARLYNEQFF.

The V call is TRBV7-9, the J call TRBJ1-2; D gene unclear. The V end was cut by 5 bases, the J end by 6 bases, with 19 bases between. The CDR3 is 15 residues long. The germline V gene encodes CDR1 SEHNR and CDR2 FQNEAQ (reference sequence). CDR3 region: CASSPRAPGFNGYTF. The CDR3 bases are TGTGCCAGCAGCCCCCGGGCCCCCGGGTTCAATGGCTACACCTTC. Together with reference TRBV7-9 and TRBJ1-2, the CDR3 gives the full variable domain: DTGVSQNPRHKITKRGQNVTFRCDPISEHNRLYWYRQTLGQGPEFLTYFQNEAQLEKSRLLSDRFSAERPKGSFSTLEIQRTEQGDSAMYLCASSPRAPGFNGYTFGSGTRLTVV.

The chain is built from TRBV27 and TRBJ1-6, with TRBD1 identical over 9 bases. V shed 7 bases and J 14 bases; nucleotides not matched to a gene: 15. This CDR3 is 15 amino acids long. The germline V gene encodes CDR1 MNHEY and CDR2 SMNVEV (reference sequence). The chain's CDR3 is CASTRPGTGRMSLHF. CDR3 in DNA: TGTGCCAGCACTAGACCCGGGACAGGGAGAATGTCCCTCCACTTT.